The source of this T cell receptor beta chain is a study of T-cell memory formation after mild COVID-19. Across the study: Each donor largely had its own TCR clusters.

With respect to this clonotype: Its antigen is not known.

The ends lost 3 bases at V and 8 bases at J; junction bases unmatched: 4. Germline V gene sequence: CDR1 DFQATT, CDR2 SNEGSKA (reference sequence). This CDR3 contains 13 residues. MiXCR, run by TCRdb on the 5' RACE reads, gives a single entry per CDR3 protein. In the table there are roughly 610,000 distinct CDR3 sequences, roughly 17% of which are singletons. Overall study results and limits: Confirmation was lacking for SARS-CoV-2 specificity of second-wave clones that peaked on day 37. CD4+ bias marked clones expanding day 15 to 37, unlike balanced contracting clones. Researchers report contracting CD4+ clones mostly in CM and EM, with CD8+ clones in EMRA.

Sequencing was carried out using PBMCs or a T cell subset sorted from them (not recorded which). The TCR sequence derives from an adult woman who had mild COVID-19 (a few samples of this study predate the infection). Cell type and time point are not known. The chain employs TRBV20-1 and TRBJ2-1; TRBD2 aligns across 10 bases. The CDR3, as DNA: TGCAGTGCTAGTGAGCGGGAGGGGGATGAGCAGTTCTTC. Protein: CSASEREGDEQFF.